A single TCR beta chain is shown here with its context. Its recognized antigen is unknown. A much larger clone lies one base from this, so it may be a read error. Library method: multiplex PCR. Sequencing took place on an Illumina HiSeq 4000. To build TCR beta libraries, CDR3 regions were amplified by Arm-PCR using iRepertoire HTBI primers. PCR products were gel purified before sequencing. Per the original workflow: Gene usage analysis of CDR3 amino acid clonotypes relied on the 55 to 80 TRBV and 14 TRBJ segments identified across samples. COPE and FqMerger were used to merge the filtered high-quality paired reads into contigs. BLAST was used to align contigs to the IMGT TRBV, TRBD and TRBJ reference genes, and CDR3 was defined following IMGT. Any clonotype with a frequency above 0.1% was counted as a highly expanded clone. Repertoire diversity was measured by Shannon entropy, and V-J evenness by the Gini coefficient. A clonotype was considered public if more than one individual shared it. TCRdb reanalyzed the raw reads on its own, using fastp at Q25 for trimming and MiXCR for clone calling, and kept in-frame beta chains. Here each entry gathers all rows of one CDR3 protein and keeps the most common genes and DNA. The V and J calls shown here were made by TCRdb, not taken from the authors' results. The sample yields 400,000 to 650,000 distinct CDR3 sequences; more than 15% were counted once. Approximately 25% of the sample rests with the top ten.

The time point label of this sample denotes: newly diagnosed GD, antithyroid drugs for less than 3 months. For both TCR sequencing and RNA sequencing, RNA was extracted from PBMCs using TRIzol. The diagnosis of Graves' disease was made according to American Thyroid Association guidelines. The patients came from an endocrinology department in Xi'an, China. Each patient gave around 9.2 milliliters of peripheral blood, collected in an EDTA anticoagulant tube. PBMCs were isolated by Ficoll Paque Plus density gradient separation without further T cell sorting. RNA quality was checked with an Agilent 2100 Bioanalyzer and agarose gel, and concentration with a NanoDrop 2000. This specimen belongs to a study of regulatory T cells in long-lasting Graves disease listed by TCRdb under 2021. Study-level background: In the newly diagnosed Graves' disease group, patients had been taking antithyroid drugs for less than 3 months. This study used TCR sequencing and RNA sequencing of peripheral blood to compare persistent Graves' disease patients against newly diagnosed Graves' disease patients. The study took place in China and was registered as a clinical trial. A total of around 35 samples underwent TCR sequencing, from roughly 13 patients with persistent Graves' disease and roughly 20 patients with newly diagnosed Graves' disease. Study-wide findings and limitations: TRBV28, TRBJ1-2 and TRBJ2-5 were preferentially used in persistent disease, while TRBV20-1 and TRBJ2-1 were favored in newly diagnosed disease. Compared with newly diagnosed patients, patients with persistent Graves' disease had lower TCR Shannon entropy and fewer highly expanded clones, which suggests clonal expansion. Peripheral blood alone was examined, since thyroid tissue, which constituted the primary lesion, could not be accessed. The authors acknowledged the small sample size as a limitation that may reduce accuracy. A larger number of public clonotypes was shared among persistent patients (approximately 3,000) than among newly diagnosed patients (roughly 930). Only the TCR beta chain was sequenced and analyzed.

The germline V gene provides CDR1 SGHRS and CDR2 YFSETQ. The CDR3 measures 14 amino acids from cysteine to phenylalanine. Only the CDR3 DNA is retained, 42 bases long and in frame from the first base. This sample also belongs to another study, concerning T cells in Graves' hyperthyroidism and ophthalmopathy. The second source states: Stable Graves' hyperthyroidism was defined as no progression to ophthalmopathy during 18 months of follow-up. Hyperthyroidism patients were newly diagnosed, had a disease duration of under 2 months, and were aged 18 to 65 years. Patients with uncontrolled infections, other autoimmune diseases, pregnancy or lactation were excluded. Diagnoses were based on clinical symptoms, serum thyroxine and TRAb, thyroid ultrasound and orbital computed tomography. The first round of RT-PCR for the TCR CDR3 was performed with the HTBI primer set and the Qiagen OneStep RT-PCR kit. Blood samples also contained most of the expanded thyroid clonotypes (frequency above 0.001), which suggests that blood repertoires may reflect thyroid immune responses. In cross-validation, a model built on a 13 V-J signature told ophthalmopathy apart from stable hyperthyroidism with 87.88% sensitivity and about 81% specificity, and in testing the same model reached 80%/75%. In validation, the model predicted progression to ophthalmopathy a median of roughly 6.1 months before onset, with about 71% sensitivity and nearly 75% specificity. To identify distinguishing TCR V-J signatures, a discovery cohort of 90 to 100 patients was used, comprising approximately 40 with Graves' ophthalmopathy and some 60 with stable Graves' hyperthyroidism. Prospective prediction of ophthalmopathy was tested in an independent validation cohort of some 19 hyperthyroidism patients and 15 to 17 patients who later progressed to ophthalmopathy. The approximately 100 discovery patients were divided at random into training and test sets in a 7:3 ratio. The study also compared thyroid tissue and blood T-cell repertoires from a handful of Graves' hyperthyroidism patients. Once sampling was done, hyperthyroidism patients were given methimazole at a starting dose of 30 mg daily, whereas ophthalmopathy patients were given high-dose intravenous methylprednisolone. A second multiplex PCR round built the libraries, followed by size selection and purification. The libraries were sequenced on an Illumina HiSeq2000 using paired-end 100 bp reads. SOAPnuke was used to process the raw data, with reads discarded if the reads contained adapters or uncalled bases, had a mean Phred below 15, or lacked an exact constant-primer or identifier match. High-quality paired reads were merged using COPE v1.2.5, and each unique nucleotide sequence was defined as a clonotype. Clonotypes were aligned to IMGT TRBV, TRBD and TRBJ reference segments using MiTCR v1.1. Analysis was restricted to V-J combinations with a frequency above 0.0001, which covered roughly 99% of repertoires. A TCS score was defined as the ratio between F50 (clonal expansion) and ExV (chaos), using BLOSUM62-based TCRdist between CDR3 peptides within each V-J. Welch's t-statistics and random forest reduced 514 V-J features to 13, which were used in a naive Bayes classifier (R e1071). No statistical method was used to fix the sample size in advance, and group allocation was not hidden from the investigators. According to the paper, TCR Vbeta CDR3 sequencing was carried out on 135 peripheral blood samples, which came from more than 40 ophthalmopathy, some 73 hyperthyroidism and 17 progressor patients.

The sequences come from peripheral blood mononuclear cells (PBMCs), collected at new diagnosis, from a patient treated with antithyroid drugs. The chain links TRBV5-1 with TRBJ2-1; TRBD2 lines up with 9 middle nucleotides. The sequence was collected from a woman aged 35-65 years with Graves disease. Donor details come from another sample of the same person, matched by shared clones. The CDR3 amino acid sequence is: CASAGGTPYNEQLF. The nucleotides are TGCGCCAGCGCGGGAGGGACCCCCTACAATGAGCAGCTCTTC.